This T cell receptor beta chain was sequenced in a study of T-cell reconstitution after alpha-beta-depleted transplantation in children. V lost 3 bases, J lost 4 bases, and 13 bases stayed unmatched. The CDR3 length is 17 residues. Germline V gene data show CDR1 as KGHSH and CDR2 as LQKENI. Unique molecular identifiers were used to barcode this TCRbeta library. TCRdb re-analysed the PCR reads in MiXCR, keeping a single row per CDR3 protein. The profile shows about 980,000 distinct CDR3 sequences, 25% to 35% of them singletons. The sequencing here drew on PBMCs, mostly from graft donor cells, taken 360 days after TCRalphabeta/CD19-depleted stem cell transplant. This sequence joins TRBV18 and TRBJ2-3, with 7 bases fitting TRBD1. This clonotype was obtained from a boy under two years old who had a stem cell transplant for SCID, so the T cells may come from the graft donor. The CDR3 DNA sequence: TGTGCCAGCTCACCGCTTCCGGGGACAGCTTCTTCAGATACGCAGTATTTT. This codes for CASSPLPGTASSDTQYF.